This TCR beta chain was recorded in a study of blood T cell repertoires in COVID-19. As for the study in general: Sources were T cells, B-cell-depleted T cells, or PBMCs; the material itself was cDNA or gDNA.

Recruitment covered about two dozen US areas and drew participants whose ages spanned roughly 18 to 89 years. Clinical history reported by participants formed the basis on which cohorts were assigned. All exposed participants met a person with COVID-19 within 2 weeks before entering the study. The data were produced by immunoSEQ multiplex PCR, yet TCRdb's version contains in-frame clones alone and is incomplete. The sample has over 350,000 clones; roughly 90% are singletons. This receptor was identified in a woman between 40 and 50 years old who had been exposed to COVID-19. What was sequenced was PBMCs or T cells enriched from blood (not recorded which).

The CDR3: CASSESRMPGYEQYF. In DNA, the CDR3 is TGTGCCAGCAGTGAGTCCCGCATGCCGGGCTACGAGCAGTACTTC. This chain joins TRBV2 and TRBJ2-7; D is uncertain. The CDR3 is 15 residues long. Trimming removed 3 bases from V and 3 bases from J, with 15 bases in between. CDR1 is SNHLY, CDR2 FYNNEI, per germline.